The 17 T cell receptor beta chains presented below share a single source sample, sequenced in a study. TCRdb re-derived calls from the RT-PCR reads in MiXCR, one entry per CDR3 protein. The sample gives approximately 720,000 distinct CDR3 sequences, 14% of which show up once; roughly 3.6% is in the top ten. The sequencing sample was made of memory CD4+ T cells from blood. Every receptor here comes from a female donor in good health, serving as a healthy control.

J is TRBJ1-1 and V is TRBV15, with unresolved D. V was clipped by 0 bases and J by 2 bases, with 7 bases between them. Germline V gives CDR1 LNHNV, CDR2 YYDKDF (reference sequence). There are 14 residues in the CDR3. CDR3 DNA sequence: TGTGCCACCAGCAGAGAGAACAGAAACACTGAAGCTTTCTTT. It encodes CATSRENRNTEAFF.

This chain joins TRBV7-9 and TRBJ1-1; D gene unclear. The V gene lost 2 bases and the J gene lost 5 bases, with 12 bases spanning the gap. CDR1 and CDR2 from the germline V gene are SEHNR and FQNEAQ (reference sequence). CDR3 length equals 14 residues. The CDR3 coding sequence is TGTGCCAGCAGCTTACTAGGGAGTTGGACTGAAGCTTTCTTT. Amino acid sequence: CASSLLGSWTEAFF.

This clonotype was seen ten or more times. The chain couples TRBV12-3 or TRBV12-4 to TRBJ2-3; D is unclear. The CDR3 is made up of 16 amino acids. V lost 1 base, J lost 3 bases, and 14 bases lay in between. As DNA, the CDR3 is TGTGCCAGCAGTTTAGGTGGCAGGCAGTTAACAGATACGCAGTATTTT. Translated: CASSLGGRQLTDTQYF.

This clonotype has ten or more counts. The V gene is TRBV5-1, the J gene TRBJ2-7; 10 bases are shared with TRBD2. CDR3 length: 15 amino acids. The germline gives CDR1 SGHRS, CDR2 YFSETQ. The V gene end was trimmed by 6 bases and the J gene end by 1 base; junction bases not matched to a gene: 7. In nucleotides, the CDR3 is TGCGCCAGCACCCCCCTAGCGGGGGAGTCCTACGAGCAGTACTTC. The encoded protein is CASTPLAGESYEQYF. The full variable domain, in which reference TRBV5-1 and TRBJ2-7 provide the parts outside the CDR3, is KAGVTQTPRYLIKTRGQQVTLSCSPISGHRSVSWYQQTPGQGLQFLFEYFSETQRNKGNFPGRFSGRQFSNSRSEMNVSTLELGDSALYLCASTPLAGESYEQYFGPGTRLTVT.

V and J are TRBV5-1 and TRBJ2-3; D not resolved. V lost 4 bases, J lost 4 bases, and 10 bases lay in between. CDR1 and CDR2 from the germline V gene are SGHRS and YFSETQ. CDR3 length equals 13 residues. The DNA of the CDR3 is TGCGCCAGCAGCACCGTCCTGGCAGATACGCAGTATTTT. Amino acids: CASSTVLADTQYF.

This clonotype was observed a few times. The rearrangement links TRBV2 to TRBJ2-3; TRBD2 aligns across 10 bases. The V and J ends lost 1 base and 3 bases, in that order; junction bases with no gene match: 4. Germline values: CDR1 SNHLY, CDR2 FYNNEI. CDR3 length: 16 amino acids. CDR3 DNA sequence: TGTGCCAGCAGTGAAGGGACTAGCGGACTTACAGATACGCAGTATTTT. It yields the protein CASSEGTSGLTDTQYF.

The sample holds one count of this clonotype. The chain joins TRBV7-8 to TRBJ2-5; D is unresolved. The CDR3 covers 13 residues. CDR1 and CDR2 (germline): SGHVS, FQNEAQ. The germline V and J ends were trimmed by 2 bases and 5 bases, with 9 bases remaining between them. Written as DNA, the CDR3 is TGTGCCAGCAGCTTAAGTAAGAGGGAGACCCAGTACTTC. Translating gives CASSLSKRETQYF.

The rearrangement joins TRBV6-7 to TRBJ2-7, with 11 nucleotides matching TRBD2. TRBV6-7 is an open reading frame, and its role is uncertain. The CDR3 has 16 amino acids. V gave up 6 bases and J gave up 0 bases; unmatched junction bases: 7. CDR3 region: CASSNHSGRASYEQYF. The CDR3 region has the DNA TGTGCCAGCAGCAACCATAGCGGGAGGGCCTCCTACGAGCAGTACTTC.

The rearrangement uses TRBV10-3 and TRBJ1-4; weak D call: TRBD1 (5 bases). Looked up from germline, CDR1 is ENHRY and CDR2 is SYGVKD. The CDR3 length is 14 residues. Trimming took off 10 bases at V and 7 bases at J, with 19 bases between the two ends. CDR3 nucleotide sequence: TGTGCCACTAGGGAGGGGCTACAAGCTGAAAAACTGTTTTTT. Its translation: CATREGLQAEKLFF.

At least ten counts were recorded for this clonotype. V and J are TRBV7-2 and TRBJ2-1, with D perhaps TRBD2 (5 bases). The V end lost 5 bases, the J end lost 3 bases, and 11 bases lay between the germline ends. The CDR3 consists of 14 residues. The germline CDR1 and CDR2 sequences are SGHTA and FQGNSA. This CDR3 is CASSKEVGYNEQFF. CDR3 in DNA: TGTGCCAGCAGCAAGGAGGTAGGCTACAATGAGCAGTTCTTC.

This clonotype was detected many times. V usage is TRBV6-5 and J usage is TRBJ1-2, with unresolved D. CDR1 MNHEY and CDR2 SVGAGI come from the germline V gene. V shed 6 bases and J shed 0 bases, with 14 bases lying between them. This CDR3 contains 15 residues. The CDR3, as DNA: TGTGCCAGCAGCTCCCCCCGGAGGGCTAACTATGGCTACACCTTC. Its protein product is CASSSPRRANYGYTF.

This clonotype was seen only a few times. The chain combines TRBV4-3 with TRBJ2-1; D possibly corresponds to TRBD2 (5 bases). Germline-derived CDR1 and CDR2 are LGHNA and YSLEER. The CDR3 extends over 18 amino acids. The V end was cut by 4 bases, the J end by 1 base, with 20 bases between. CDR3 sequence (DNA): TGCGCCAGCAGCCCGGAATTTAGTTTCGGACTTTCCTACAATGAGCAGTTCTTC. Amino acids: CASSPEFSFGLSYNEQFF.

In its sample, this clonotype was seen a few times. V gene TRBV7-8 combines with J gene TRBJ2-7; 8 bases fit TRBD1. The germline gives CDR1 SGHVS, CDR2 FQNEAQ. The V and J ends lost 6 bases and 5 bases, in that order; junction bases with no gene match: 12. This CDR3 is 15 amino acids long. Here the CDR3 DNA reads TGTGCCAGCAGACTTACAGGGGGGACCTACGACGAGCAGTACTTC. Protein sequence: CASRLTGGTYDEQYF.

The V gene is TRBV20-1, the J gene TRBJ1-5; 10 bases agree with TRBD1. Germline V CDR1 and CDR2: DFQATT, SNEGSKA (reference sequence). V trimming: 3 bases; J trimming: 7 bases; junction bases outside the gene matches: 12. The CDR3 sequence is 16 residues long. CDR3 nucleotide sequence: TGCAGTGCTAGCTTCCGGGACAGGGGTTGGGAGCAGCCCCAGCATTTT. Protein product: CSASFRDRGWEQPQHF.

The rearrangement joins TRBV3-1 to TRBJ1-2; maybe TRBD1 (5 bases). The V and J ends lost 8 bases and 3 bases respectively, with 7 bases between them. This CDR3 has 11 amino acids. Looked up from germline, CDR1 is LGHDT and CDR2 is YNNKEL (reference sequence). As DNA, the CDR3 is TGTGCCAGCGGGGGTGACTATGGCTACACCTTC. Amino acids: CASGGDYGYTF.

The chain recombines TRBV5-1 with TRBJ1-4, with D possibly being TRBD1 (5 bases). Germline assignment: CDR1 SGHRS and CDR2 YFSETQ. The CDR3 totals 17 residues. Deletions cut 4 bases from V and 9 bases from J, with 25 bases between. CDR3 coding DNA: TGCGCCAGCAGCCCCGGGACGCAGGTCCCAGTGAGTCAAAAACTGTTTTTT. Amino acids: CASSPGTQVPVSQKLFF.

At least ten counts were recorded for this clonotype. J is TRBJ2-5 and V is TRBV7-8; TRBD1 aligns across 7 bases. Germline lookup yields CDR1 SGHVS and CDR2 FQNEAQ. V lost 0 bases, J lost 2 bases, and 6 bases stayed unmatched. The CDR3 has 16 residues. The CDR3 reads CASSLASGTDQETQYF. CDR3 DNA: TGTGCCAGCAGCTTAGCGTCCGGGACAGATCAAGAGACCCAGTACTTC.